Below, 8 T cell receptor beta chains from the same sample are listed, as sequenced in a study of read filtering for tumor transcriptome and immune sequencing. This library used around 400 ng RNA and molecular barcoded adaptors spanning alpha/delta and beta/gamma chains. From the reads, TCRdb called clonotypes with MiXCR, one entry per CDR3 protein. Among 75,000 to 95,000 distinct CDR3 sequences listed, approximately 21% were seen once. The sample taken for sequencing was a population of CD138-negative cells sorted from bone marrow. The source is a donor aged 40 or older with multiple myeloma.

This clonotype was observed many times. This chain uses TRBV4-1 with TRBJ1-1; 9 positions agree with TRBD1. With V trimmed by 3 bases and J by 4 bases, 9 bases remained unmatched. Germline lookup yields CDR1 MGHRA and CDR2 YSYEKL. CDR3 length: 16 residues. CDR3 loop: CASSHFSTGGGTEAFF. The CDR3 nucleotides read TGCGCCAGCAGCCATTTTTCCACAGGGGGCGGCACTGAAGCTTTCTTT.

The sample holds many counts of this clonotype. This chain uses TRBV24-1 with TRBJ1-1; perhaps TRBD1 as D (5 bases). The CDR3 totals 13 residues. V was cut by 10 bases and J by 5 bases, with 16 bases left in between. The germline V gene encodes CDR1 KGHDR and CDR2 SFDVKD. CDR3 sequence: CATTRAGETEAFF. DNA of the CDR3: TGTGCCACTACCCGAGCGGGGGAAACTGAAGCTTTCTTT.

In this sample, this clonotype turned up many times. This rearrangement joins TRBV3-1 to TRBJ1-1, with D unresolved. CDR1 is LGHDT and CDR2 is YNNKEL in the germline V gene (reference sequence). There are 13 residues in the CDR3. The V end was cut by 2 bases, the J end by 11 bases, with 15 bases between. The CDR3 sequence is CASSQTETRSAFF. Here the CDR3 DNA reads TGTGCCAGCAGCCAAACTGAGACGCGTAGTGCTTTCTTT. The full variable domain, completed using reference TRBV3-1 and TRBJ1-1, is DTAVSQTPKYLVTQMGNDKSIKCEQNLGHDTMYWYKQDSKKFLKIMFSYNNKELIINETVPNRFSPKSPDKAHLNLHINSLELGDSAVYFCASSQTETRSAFFGQGTRLTVV.

This clonotype was picked up many times. V and J are TRBV7-9 and TRBJ2-1; a possible D gene is TRBD2 (5 bases). Germline CDR1 is SEHNR and CDR2 is FQNEAQ (reference sequence). The CDR3 loop spans 12 amino acids. Trimming stripped 5 bases from V and 8 bases from J, with 10 bases between. In DNA form, the CDR3 reads TGTGCCAGCAGCCCCTTGAGGGATGAGCAGTTCTTC. Amino acids: CASSPLRDEQFF.

Worth noting for this clonotype: A much larger clone differs by one base, so this may be a read error. The chain has TRBV6-6 and TRBJ1-1; D is unresolved. The CDR3 is 12 residues long. Germline-derived CDR1 and CDR2 are MNHNY and SVGAGI (reference sequence). Trimming took off 8 bases at V and 0 bases at J, with 7 bases between the two ends. CDR3 sequence reads: CASGDLNTEAFF. DNA for the CDR3: TGTGCCAGCGGCGACTTGAACACTGAAGCTTTCTTT.

J is TRBJ2-2 and V is TRBV7-9; D unclear. Germline CDR1 is SEHNR and CDR2 is FQNEAQ (reference sequence). Between the trimmed V and J ends, which lost 1 base and 5 bases, there was a span of 17 bases. This CDR3 comprises 17 residues. The CDR3 DNA reads TGTGCCAGCAGCTTAGTGGGGTCCCTATCTCGGACCGGGGAGCTGTTTTTT. Translated: CASSLVGSLSRTGELFF.

In this sample, this clonotype turned up many times. The chain carries TRBV28 and TRBJ1-6; D is unclear. The V end lost 2 bases, the J end lost 9 bases, and 5 bases lay between the germline ends. The germline V gene encodes CDR1 MDHEN and CDR2 SYDVKM. CDR3 size: 12 residues. The CDR3 nucleotides are TGTGCCAGCAGTTTAAGCGGTTCACCCCTCCACTTT. Its translation is CASSLSGSPLHF.

This clonotype was counted between two and nine times. The chain combines TRBV5-1 with TRBJ1-3, with D perhaps TRBD1 (6 bases). The length of the CDR3 is 16 residues. Germline values: CDR1 SGHRS, CDR2 YFSETQ. The germline V and J ends were trimmed by 0 bases and 4 bases, with 14 bases remaining between them. The CDR3 nucleotides are TGCGCCAGCAGCTTGGGGGACACGGCAAGAGGAAACACCATATATTTT. Translated, it gives CASSLGDTARGNTIYF.